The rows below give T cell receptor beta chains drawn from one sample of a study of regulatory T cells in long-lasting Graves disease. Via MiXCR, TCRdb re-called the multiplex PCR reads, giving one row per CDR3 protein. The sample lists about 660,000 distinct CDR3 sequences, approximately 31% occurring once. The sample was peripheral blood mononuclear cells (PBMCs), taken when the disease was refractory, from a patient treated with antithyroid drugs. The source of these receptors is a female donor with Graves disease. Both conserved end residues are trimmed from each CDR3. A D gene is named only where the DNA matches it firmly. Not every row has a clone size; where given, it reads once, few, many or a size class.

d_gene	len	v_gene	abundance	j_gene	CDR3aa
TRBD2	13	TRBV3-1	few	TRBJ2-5	ASSQDVAGAETQY
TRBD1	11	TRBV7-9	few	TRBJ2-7	ASGQGGFFEQY
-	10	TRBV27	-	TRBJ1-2	ASNGGGLGYT
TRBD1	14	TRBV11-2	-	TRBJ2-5	ASSLVWGQGGETQY
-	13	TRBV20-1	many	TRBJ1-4	SATVGIATNEKLF
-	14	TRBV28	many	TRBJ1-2	ASSLSGVGGNYGYT
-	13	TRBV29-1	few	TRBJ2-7	SVDSRGRGSYEQY
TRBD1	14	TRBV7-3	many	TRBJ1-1	ASSLTNRGSVTEAF
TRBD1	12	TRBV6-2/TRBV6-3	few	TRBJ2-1	ASSYSRGLSEQF
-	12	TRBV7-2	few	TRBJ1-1	ASSLSGPATEAF
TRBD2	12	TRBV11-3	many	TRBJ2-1	ASSQRGDYNEQF
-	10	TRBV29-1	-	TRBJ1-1	SVVVTNTEAF
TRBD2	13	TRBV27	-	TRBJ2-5	ASSLWEGLSETQY
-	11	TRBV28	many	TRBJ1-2	ASRQTGLDGYT
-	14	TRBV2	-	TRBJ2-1	ASSSLERSQYNEQF
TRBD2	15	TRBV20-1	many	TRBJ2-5	SARETSGSMWGETQY
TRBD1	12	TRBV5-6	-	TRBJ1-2	ASSRDRGPYGYT
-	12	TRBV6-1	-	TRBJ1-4	ASSPQRVNEKLF
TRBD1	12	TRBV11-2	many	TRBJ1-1	ASNRQGGNTEAF
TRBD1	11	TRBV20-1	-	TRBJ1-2	SALGQGALGYT
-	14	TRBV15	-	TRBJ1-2	ATSRELGVRAYGYT
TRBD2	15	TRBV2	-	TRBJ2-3	ASTQDQWTSVTDTQY
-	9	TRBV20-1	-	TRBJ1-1	SAQEVLEAF
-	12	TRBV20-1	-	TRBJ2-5	SARVRTLQETQY
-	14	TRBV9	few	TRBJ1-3	ASSVDGSPPRNTIY
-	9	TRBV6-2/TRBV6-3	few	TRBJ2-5	ASTRQETQY
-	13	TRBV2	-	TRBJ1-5	ASSEGRAGNQPQH
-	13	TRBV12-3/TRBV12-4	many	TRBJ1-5	ASSYGLGSNQPQH
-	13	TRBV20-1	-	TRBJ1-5	SARAHVLSNQPQH
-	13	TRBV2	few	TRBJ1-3	ASSYRGGTGNTIY
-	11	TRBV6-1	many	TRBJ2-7	ASSEGRSYEQY
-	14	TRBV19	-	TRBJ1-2	ASSIDLLQQKNGYT
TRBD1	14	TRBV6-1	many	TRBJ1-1	ASSDQGALWNTEAF
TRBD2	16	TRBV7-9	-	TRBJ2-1	ASRPQGGGRGSYNEQF
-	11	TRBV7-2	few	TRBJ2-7	ASSQGHLYEQY
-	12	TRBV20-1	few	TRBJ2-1	SARQISSYNEQF
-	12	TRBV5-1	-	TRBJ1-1	ASKRGPPNTEAF
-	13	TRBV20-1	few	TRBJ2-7	SARDSRLVSNEQY
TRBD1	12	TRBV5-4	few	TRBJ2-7	ASSRDRDTYEQY
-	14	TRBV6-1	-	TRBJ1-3	ASSQLRGGSGNTIY
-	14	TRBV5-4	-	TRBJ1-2	ASSLAVAGIPYGYT
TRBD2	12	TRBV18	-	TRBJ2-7	ASSLSGADHEQY
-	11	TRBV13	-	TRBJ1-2	ASSGDRFHGYT
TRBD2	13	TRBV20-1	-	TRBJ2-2	SARGLAANTGELF
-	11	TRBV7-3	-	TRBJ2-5	ASSLPGTQTQY
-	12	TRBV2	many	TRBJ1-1	ASSEALRRVEAF
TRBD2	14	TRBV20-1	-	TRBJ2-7	SAPHTGTRSSYEQY
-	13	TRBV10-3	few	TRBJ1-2	AISGPLRGNYGYT
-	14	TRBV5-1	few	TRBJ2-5	ASSLVGGGSQETQY
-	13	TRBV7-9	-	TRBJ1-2	ASRPTARSNYGYT
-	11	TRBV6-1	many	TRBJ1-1	ASTGTENTEAF
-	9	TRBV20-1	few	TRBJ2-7	SAIETYEQY
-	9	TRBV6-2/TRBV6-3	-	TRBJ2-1	ASSEEEEQF